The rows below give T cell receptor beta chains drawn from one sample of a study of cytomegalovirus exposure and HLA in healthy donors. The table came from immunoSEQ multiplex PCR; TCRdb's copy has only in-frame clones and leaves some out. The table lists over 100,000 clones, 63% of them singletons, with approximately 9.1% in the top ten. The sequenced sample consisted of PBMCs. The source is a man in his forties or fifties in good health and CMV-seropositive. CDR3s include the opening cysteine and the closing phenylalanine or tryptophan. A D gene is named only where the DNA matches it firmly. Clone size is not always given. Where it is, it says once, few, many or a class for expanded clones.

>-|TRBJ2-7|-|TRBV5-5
CASSLGGRVEQYF
TGTGCCAGCAGCTTGGGCGGCAGGGTCGAGCAGTACTTC
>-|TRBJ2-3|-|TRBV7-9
CASSSGTDTQYF
TGTGCCAGCAGCTCGGGCACAGATACGCAGTATTTT
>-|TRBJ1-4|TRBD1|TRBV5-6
CASSLLPGQGNEKLFF
TGTGCCAGCAGCTTGTTACCGGGACAGGGGAATGAAAAACTGTTTTTT
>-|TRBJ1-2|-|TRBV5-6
CASSFIGEGYGYTF
TGTGCCAGCAGCTTTATCGGTGAGGGCTATGGCTACACCTTC
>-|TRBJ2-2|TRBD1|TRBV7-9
CTSSGWTGDFGELFF
TGTACCAGCAGCGGTTGGACAGGGGATTTCGGGGAGCTGTTTTTT
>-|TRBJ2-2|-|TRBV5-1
CASSLNGMNTGELFF
TGCGCCAGCAGCTTGAACGGGATGAACACCGGGGAGCTGTTTTTT
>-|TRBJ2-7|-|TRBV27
CASSLTRVREQYF
TGTGCCAGCAGTTTAACCAGGGTCAGGGAGCAGTACTTC
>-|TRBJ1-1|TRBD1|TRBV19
CASSRGQDYTEAFF
TGTGCCAGTAGTCGTGGACAGGATTACACTGAAGCTTTCTTT
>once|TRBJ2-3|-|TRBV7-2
CASSSPEYFGTDTQYF
TGTGCCAGCAGCTCCCCCGAGTATTTCGGCACAGATACGCAGTATTTT
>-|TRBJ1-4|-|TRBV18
CASSLFRAATNEKLFF
TGTGCCAGCTCACTGTTCAGGGCTGCAACTAATGAAAAACTGTTTTTT
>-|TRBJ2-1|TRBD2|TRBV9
CASSPPSGGYEQFF
TGTGCCAGCAGCCCCCCAAGCGGGGGATATGAGCAGTTCTTC
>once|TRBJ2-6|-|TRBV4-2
CASSQDSQYVSGANVLTF
TGTGCCAGCAGCCAAGATTCACAGTATGTCTCTGGGGCCAACGTCCTGACTTTC
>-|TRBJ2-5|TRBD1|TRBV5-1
CASSTGGVGQETQYF
TGCGCCAGCAGCACAGGGGGCGTGGGACAAGAGACCCAGTACTTC
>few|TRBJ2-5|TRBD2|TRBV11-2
CASSLAPSGRIQETQYF
TGTGCCAGCAGCTTAGCACCTAGCGGGAGGATTCAAGAGACCCAGTACTTC
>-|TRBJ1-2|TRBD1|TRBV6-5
CASSSGQGNGNYGYTF
TGTGCCAGCAGTTCGGGACAGGGGAACGGTAACTATGGCTACACCTTC
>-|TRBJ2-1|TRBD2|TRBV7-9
CASSSRLAGDQEQFF
TGTGCCAGCAGCTCCCGACTAGCGGGAGACCAGGAGCAGTTCTTC
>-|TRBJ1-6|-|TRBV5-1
CASSLAGRSPLHF
TGCGCCAGCAGCTTGGCCGGGAGATCACCCCTCCACTTT
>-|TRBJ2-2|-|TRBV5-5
CASRITNTGELFF
TGTGCCAGCAGAATAACGAACACCGGGGAGCTGTTTTTT
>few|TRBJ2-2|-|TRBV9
CASSVRGRDTGELFF
TGTGCCAGCAGCGTCAGGGGAAGGGACACCGGGGAGCTGTTTTTT
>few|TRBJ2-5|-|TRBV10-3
CAISQGPQETQYF
TGTGCCATCAGCCAGGGTCCCCAAGAGACCCAGTACTTC
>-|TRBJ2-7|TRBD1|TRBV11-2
CASSRQGQGTYEQYF
TGTGCCAGCAGCCGCCAGGGACAGGGAACCTACGAGCAGTACTTC
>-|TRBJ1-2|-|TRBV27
CASLRRPGYTF
TGTGCCAGCCTCCGGAGGCCGGGCTACACCTTC
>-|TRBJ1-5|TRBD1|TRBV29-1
CSVTEQGARNQPQHF
TGCAGCGTGACAGAACAGGGGGCCCGCAATCAGCCCCAGCATTTT
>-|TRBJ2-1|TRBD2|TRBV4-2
CASSQTPGLAGRNEQFF
TGTGCCAGCAGCCAAACCCCAGGACTAGCGGGAAGGAATGAGCAGTTCTTC
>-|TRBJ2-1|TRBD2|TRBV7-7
CASSLGLAGPLGEGEQFF
TGTGCTAGCAGCTTAGGACTAGCGGGACCCCTCGGTGAGGGTGAGCAGTTCTTC
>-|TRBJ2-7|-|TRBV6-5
CASSYSDGTYEQYF
TGTGCCAGCAGTTACTCCGACGGGACCTACGAGCAGTACTTC
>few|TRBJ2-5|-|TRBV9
CASSPQETQYF
TGTGCCAGCAGCCCTCAAGAGACCCAGTACTTC
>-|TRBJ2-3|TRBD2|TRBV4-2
CASSHTSGRPYLDTQYF
TGTGCCAGCAGCCACACTAGCGGGAGACCGTATTTAGATACGCAGTATTTT
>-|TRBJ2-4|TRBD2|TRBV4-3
CASSHPPAREGLQDIQYF
TGCGCCAGCAGCCATCCGCCCGCGCGGGAGGGCCTCCAGGACATTCAGTACTTC
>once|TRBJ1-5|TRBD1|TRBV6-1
CASRVGDRNNQPQHF
TGTGCCAGCAGGGTCGGGGACAGGAACAATCAGCCCCAGCATTTT
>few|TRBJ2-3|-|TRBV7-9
CASSSDGWETDTQYF
TGTGCCAGCAGTTCCGATGGATGGGAGACAGATACGCAGTATTTT
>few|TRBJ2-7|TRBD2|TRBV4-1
CASSQDKGGGTRAYEQYF
TGCGCCAGCAGCCAAGATAAGGGCGGGGGGACCCGAGCCTACGAGCAGTACTTC
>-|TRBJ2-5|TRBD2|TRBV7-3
CASSGGKGAETQYF
TGTGCCAGCTCGGGGGGGAAAGGTGCAGAGACCCAGTACTTC
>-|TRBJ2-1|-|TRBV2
CASSEGGESYNEQFF
TGTGCCAGCAGTGAGGGAGGCGAATCCTACAATGAGCAGTTCTTC
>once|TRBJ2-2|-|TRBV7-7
CASSGGSNTGELFF
TGTGCCAGCAGCGGGGGCTCCAACACCGGGGAGCTGTTTTTT
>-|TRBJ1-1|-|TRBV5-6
CASSLGPGTGNTEAFF
TGTGCCAGCAGCTTGGGCCCCGGAACAGGGAACACTGAAGCTTTCTTT
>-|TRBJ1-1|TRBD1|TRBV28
CASSLYNTGGTEAFF
TGTGCCAGCAGTTTATATAACACAGGGGGTACTGAAGCTTTCTTT
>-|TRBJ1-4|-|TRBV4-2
CASSHDTVDEKLFF
TGTGCCAGCAGCCACGACACCGTGGATGAAAAACTGTTTTTT
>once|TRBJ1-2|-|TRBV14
CASSQDGPGTGGYGYTF
TGTGCCAGCAGCCAAGATGGACCCGGAACAGGCGGCTATGGCTACACCTTC
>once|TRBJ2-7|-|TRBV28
CASSGGSPLEQYF
TGTGCCAGCAGTGGAGGGTCCCCCCTCGAGCAGTACTTC
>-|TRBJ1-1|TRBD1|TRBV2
CASSPDRVSTEAFF
TGTGCCAGCAGCCCGGACAGGGTGAGCACTGAAGCTTTCTTT
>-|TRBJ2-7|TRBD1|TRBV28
CASSRQGWNEQYF
TGTGCCAGCAGTCGACAGGGTTGGAACGAGCAGTACTTC
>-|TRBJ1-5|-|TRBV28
CASSPTAGTNQPQHF
TGTGCCAGCAGTCCGACCGCGGGGACCAATCAGCCCCAGCATTTT
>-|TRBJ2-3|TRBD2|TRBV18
CASSRLAGSQGDTQYF
TGTGCCAGCTCAAGACTAGCGGGGTCGCAGGGGGATACGCAGTATTTT
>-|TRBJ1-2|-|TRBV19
CASSIGHRESAAGYTF
TGTGCCAGTAGTATAGGCCACAGGGAATCTGCGGCTGGCTACACCTTC
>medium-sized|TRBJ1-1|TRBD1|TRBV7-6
CASSFYTGAVRTEAFF
TGTGCCAGCAGCTTCTACACAGGGGCGGTAAGAACTGAAGCTTTCTTT
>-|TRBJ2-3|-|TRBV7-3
CASSLTSQGTDTQYF
TGTGCCAGCAGCTTAACTTCGCAGGGGACAGATACGCAGTATTTT
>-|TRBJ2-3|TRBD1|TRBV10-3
CAISVARGRVDTQYF
TGTGCCATCAGTGTGGCCAGGGGGCGCGTGGATACGCAGTATTTT
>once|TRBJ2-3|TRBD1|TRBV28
CASSLTGGDTQYF
TGTGCCAGCAGTCTAACAGGGGGAGATACGCAGTATTTT
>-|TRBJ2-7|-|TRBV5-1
CASSSDSPFHEQYF
TGCGCCAGCAGCTCGGACTCTCCCTTCCACGAGCAGTACTTC
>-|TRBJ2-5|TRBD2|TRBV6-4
CASSASGGKFQETQYF
TGTGCCAGCAGCGCTTCGGGGGGGAAATTCCAAGAGACCCAGTACTTC
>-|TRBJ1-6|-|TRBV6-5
CASSWRGENSPLHF
TGTGCCAGCAGTTGGCGGGGAGAGAATTCACCCCTCCACTTT
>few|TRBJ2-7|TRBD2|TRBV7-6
CASSLGGTYEQYF
TGTGCCAGCAGCCTCGGGGGGACCTACGAGCAGTACTTC